The 13 T cell receptor beta chains below were found in one sample sequenced in a study of patients and donors after allogeneic stem cell transplantation. MiXCR, applied by TCRdb to the RT-PCR reads, yields one record per CDR3 protein. Altogether about 40,000 distinct CDR3 sequences are present, over 25% being singletons, with the ten largest covering roughly 78%. Source material: blood, either unsorted or a sorted T cell fraction (not recorded which). All receptors come from a human donor who was either an allogeneic HSCT recipient or a stem cell or donor lymphocyte infusion donor (not recorded which). It is not recorded whose cells these are; they may come from a transplant donor.

The chain links TRBV12-3 or TRBV12-4 to TRBJ1-5; D is uncertain. There are 13 residues in the CDR3. Trimming removed 5 bases at V and 6 bases at J, with 11 bases between. CDR3 loop: CASSLRSAQPQHF. The CDR3 DNA reads as TGTGCCAGCAGTCTGAGGTCGGCTCAGCCCCAGCATTTT.

The chain is built from TRBV9 and TRBJ1-2; D perhaps matches TRBD1 (5 bases). The CDR3 sequence is 10 residues long. Trimming took 7 bases from V and 6 from J, leaving 7 bases between them. Germline lookup yields CDR1 SGDLS and CDR2 YYNGEE. CDR3 loop: CASGANGYTF. The CDR3 DNA sequence: TGTGCCAGCGGGGCGAATGGCTACACCTTC.

This clonotype was counted many times. The rearrangement uses TRBV12-3 or TRBV12-4 and TRBJ1-2; no clear D. The CDR3 sequence is 13 residues long. Trimming removed 3 bases from V and 12 bases from J, with 17 bases in between. CDR3 sequence (DNA): TGTGCCAGCAGTTTCATCCCGTTCAGACCGGACACCTTC. It encodes CASSFIPFRPDTF.

This clonotype was counted a few times. This chain joins TRBV29-1 and TRBJ2-1; D unresolved. Per the germline V gene, CDR1 is SQVTM and CDR2 is ANQGSEA. V lost 5 bases and J 5 bases, leaving 16 bases between the germline ends. The CDR3 consists of 14 residues. In DNA, the CDR3 is TGCAGCGTTTTGGGTGGGTTGGTACACAATGAGCAGTTCTTC. Protein sequence: CSVLGGLVHNEQFF.

This clonotype has just a few counts. V is TRBV2 and J is TRBJ1-6; TRBD1 is a possible D gene (6 bases). Germline V gene lookup returns CDR1 SNHLY and CDR2 FYNNEI. Trimming took off 6 bases at V and 0 bases at J, with 12 bases between the two ends. The CDR3 totals 16 residues. The CDR3 sequence is CASSYDRSSYNSPLHF. For the CDR3, the DNA is TGTGCCAGCAGCTACGACAGGAGCTCCTATAATTCACCCCTCCACTTT.

The rearrangement links TRBV4-3 to TRBJ2-3, with TRBD2 matching over 9 bases. Per the germline V gene, CDR1 is LGHNA and CDR2 is YSLEER. Trimming at V came to 0 bases and at J to 7 bases, leaving 8 bases not matched to a gene. The CDR3 is made up of 16 amino acids. The CDR3 loop reads CASSQDGLAGYHTQYF. CDR3 DNA: TGCGCCAGCAGCCAAGATGGGCTAGCGGGGTACCATACGCAGTATTTT.

This clonotype appeared once. The gene calls are TRBV4-3 and TRBJ2-5, with D uncertain. The CDR3 spans 12 residues. V was cut by 3 bases and J by 5 bases, with 7 bases left in between. Germline-derived CDR1 and CDR2 are LGHNA and YSLEER. The CDR3 sequence: CASSQGTETQYF. In DNA, the CDR3 is TGCGCCAGCAGCCAGGGCACGGAGACCCAGTACTTC.

The chain uses TRBV27 and TRBJ2-1; 9 bases fit TRBD2. Germline CDR1 is MNHEY and CDR2 is SMNVEV (reference sequence). The V segment lost 5 bases and the J segment 2 bases; nucleotides outside the gene matches: 7. The CDR3 is 16 residues long. As DNA, the CDR3 is TGTGCCAGCAGTACCGAGCGGGAGGTGCCCTACAATGAGCAGTTCTTC. Translation: CASSTEREVPYNEQFF.

This clonotype has more than one count but fewer than ten. This chain links TRBV9 with TRBJ2-3; TRBD1 matches at 9 bases. Germline V gene sequence: CDR1 SGDLS, CDR2 YYNGEE. The CDR3 loop spans 15 amino acids. With 4 bases clipped from V and 6 bases from J, the junction kept 9 bases outside the gene matches. The CDR3 DNA reads as TGTGCCAGCAGCCCTCGGACAGGGGTCGGGGATACGCAGTATTTT. This encodes CASSPRTGVGDTQYF.

The chain's CDR3 is CSARPGYTF. CDR3 DNA: TGCAGTGCTAGACCGGGCTACACCTTC. The chain couples TRBV20-1 to TRBJ1-2, with D hard to call. Germline loops: CDR1 DFQATT, CDR2 SNEGSKA (reference sequence). Trimming took off 2 bases at V and 8 bases at J, with 3 bases between the two ends. CDR3 length: 9 amino acids.

The V gene is TRBV5-1, the J gene TRBJ1-1, with a possible D match to TRBD1 (6 bases). There are 15 residues in the CDR3. Germline V gene lookup returns CDR1 SGHRS and CDR2 YFSETQ. The V end lost 1 base, the J end lost 4 bases, and 14 bases lay between the germline ends. CDR3 coding DNA: TGCGCCAGCAGCTTGAGACAGGCGAGGAGCACTGAAGCTTTCTTT. Its translation: CASSLRQARSTEAFF.

The chain couples TRBV20-1 to TRBJ2-7, with a tentative D call TRBD1 (5 bases). The germline gives CDR1 DFQATT, CDR2 SNEGSKA (reference sequence). V lost 6 bases, J lost 0 bases, and 9 bases lay in between. The CDR3 has 12 residues. CDR3: CSAYTGSYEQYF. The CDR3 DNA follows: TGCAGTGCATACACAGGCTCCTACGAGCAGTACTTC.

The chain couples TRBV28 to TRBJ2-6, with D possibly being TRBD1 (5 bases). CDR1 and CDR2 from the germline V gene are MDHEN and SYDVKM. The V gene lost 3 bases and the J gene lost 0 bases, with 12 bases spanning the gap. The CDR3 runs 17 residues. CDR3 region: CASSFPLDSSGANVLTF. The CDR3 DNA sequence: TGTGCCAGCAGTTTTCCCCTTGACAGCTCTGGGGCCAACGTCCTGACTTTC.